The clone carrying this TCR beta chain was seen a single time. This specimen comes from a study of blood T cell repertoires in COVID-19. Background on the study: From the United States, Italy and Spain came samples of acute and convalescent COVID-19. PBMCs, B-cell-depleted T cells, or T cells were the source of the cDNA or gDNA that made up the material.

Per the study methods: Estimation of nucleated cell counts relied on the amplification of reference gene primers. This table comes from immunoSEQ multiplex PCR, and its TCRdb copy is limited to in-frame clones, with some not included. V and J calls and clone size come straight from that table; D and trimming were deduced from the DNA. The table lists more than 95,000 clones, about four fifths of them singletons, with approximately 3.5% in the top ten. Trimming pared 4 bases from V and 7 bases from J, leaving 10 bases between. CDR3 length equals 13 residues. CDR1 is SGHTA, CDR2 FQGTGA, per germline. This TCR derives from an elderly woman with active or convalescent COVID-19. The genes are TRBV7-3 and TRBJ1-4, with D unclear. Sequencing input: peripheral blood. The CDR3 sequence: CASSYTHGEKLFF. The CDR3 region has the DNA TGTGCCAGCAGCTATACACATGGTGAAAAACTGTTTTTT.